The sequence of this T cell receptor (beta chain) was determined in a study of molecular identifiers for immune sequencing clone quantification. Overall study results and limits: Under 1% of molecules in naive cells, but over 97% of effector molecules, belonged to clones above 20 RNA copies. Jurkat TCR RNA spiked in from one cell (amid some 1 million naive cells) was reportedly detectable.

One entry per CDR3 protein results from TCRdb running MiXCR on the PCR reads. This sample yields around 100,000 distinct CDR3 sequences, of which 35% are seen a single time; about 9.7% belongs to the top ten. Trimming cost V 7 bases and J 5 bases; bases outside gene matches: 18. Germline CDR1 SNHLY, CDR2 FYNNEI. The CDR3 covers 17 residues. This clonotype was seen more than once but under ten times. No antigen is known for it. The TCR sequence derives from a human donor in good health. Some libraries in this study had Jurkat cell RNA spiked in. The chain links TRBV2 to TRBJ2-7; 9 bases line up with TRBD2. Sample: naive CD8+ T cells from blood, with Jurkat cell RNA spiked in. Described subset: FACS-sorted CD8+CD4-CCR7+CD45RA+ naive T cells. The CDR3 protein is CASTDPPIAGVRNEQYF. The CDR3, as DNA: TGTGCCAGCACCGACCCTCCCATAGCGGGAGTCCGCAACGAGCAGTACTTC.